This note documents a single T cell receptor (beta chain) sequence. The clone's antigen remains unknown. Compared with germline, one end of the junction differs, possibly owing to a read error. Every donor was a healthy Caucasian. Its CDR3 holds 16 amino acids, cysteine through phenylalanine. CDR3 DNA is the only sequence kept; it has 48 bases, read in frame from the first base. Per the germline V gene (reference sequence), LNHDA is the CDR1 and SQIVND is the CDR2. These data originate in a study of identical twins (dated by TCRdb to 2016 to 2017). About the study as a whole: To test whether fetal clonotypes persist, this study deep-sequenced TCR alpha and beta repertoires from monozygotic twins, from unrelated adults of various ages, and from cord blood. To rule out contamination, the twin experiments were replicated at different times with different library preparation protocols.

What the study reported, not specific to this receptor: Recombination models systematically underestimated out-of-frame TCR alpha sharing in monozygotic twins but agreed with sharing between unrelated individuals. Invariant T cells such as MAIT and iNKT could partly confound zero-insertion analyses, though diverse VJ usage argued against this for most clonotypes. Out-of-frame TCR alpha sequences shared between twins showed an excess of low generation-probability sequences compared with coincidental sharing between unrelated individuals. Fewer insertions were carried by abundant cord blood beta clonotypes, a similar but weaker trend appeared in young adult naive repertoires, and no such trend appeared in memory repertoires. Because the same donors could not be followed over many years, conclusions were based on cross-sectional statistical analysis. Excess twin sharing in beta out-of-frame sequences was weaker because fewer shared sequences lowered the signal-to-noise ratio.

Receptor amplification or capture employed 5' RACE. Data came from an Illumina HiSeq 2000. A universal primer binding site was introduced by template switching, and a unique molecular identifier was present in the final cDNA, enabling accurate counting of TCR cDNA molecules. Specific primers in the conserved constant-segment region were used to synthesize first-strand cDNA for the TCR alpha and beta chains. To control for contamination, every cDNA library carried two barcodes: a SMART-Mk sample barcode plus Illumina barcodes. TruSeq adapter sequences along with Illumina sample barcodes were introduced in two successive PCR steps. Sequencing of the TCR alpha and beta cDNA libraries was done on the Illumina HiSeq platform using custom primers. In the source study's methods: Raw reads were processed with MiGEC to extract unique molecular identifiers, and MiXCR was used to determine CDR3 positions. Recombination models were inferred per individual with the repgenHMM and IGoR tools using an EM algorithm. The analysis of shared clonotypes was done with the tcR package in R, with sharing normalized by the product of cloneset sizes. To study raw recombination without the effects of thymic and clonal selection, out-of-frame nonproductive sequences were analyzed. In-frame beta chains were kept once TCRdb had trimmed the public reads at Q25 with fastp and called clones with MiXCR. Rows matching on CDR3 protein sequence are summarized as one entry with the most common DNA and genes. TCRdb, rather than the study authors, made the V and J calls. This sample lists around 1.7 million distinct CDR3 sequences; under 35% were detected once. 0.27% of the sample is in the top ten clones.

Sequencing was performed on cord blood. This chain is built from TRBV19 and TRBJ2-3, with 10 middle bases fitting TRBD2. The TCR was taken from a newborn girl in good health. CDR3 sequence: CASSILAGARADAQYF. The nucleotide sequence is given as TGTGCCAGTAGTATACTAGCGGGAGCTCGTGCAGATGCGCAGTATTTT. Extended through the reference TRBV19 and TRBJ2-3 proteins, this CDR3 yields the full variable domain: DGGITQSPKYLFRKEGQNVTLSCEQNLNHDAMYWYRQDPGQGLRLIYYSQIVNDFQKGDIAEGYSVSREKKESFPLTVTSAQKNPTAFYLCASSILAGARADAQYFGPGTRLTVL.